A selection of T cell receptor beta chains follows, all from one sample in a study of monozygotic twins with inflammatory bowel disease. TCRdb re-called the 5' RACE reads; one entry per CDR3 protein, DNA not given. The sample table includes 350,000 to 550,000 distinct CDR3 sequences. The sample consisted of blood. Every receptor here comes from a human donor with ulcerative colitis or Crohn's disease, or a healthy co-twin of an affected twin (not recorded which). CDR3s include the opening cysteine and the closing phenylalanine or tryptophan.

v_gene: TRBV5-4
j_gene: TRBJ1-4
len: 14
CDR3aa: CASSLVGMGEKLFF

v_gene: TRBV7-9
j_gene: TRBJ1-5
len: 12
CDR3aa: CASSFTGQTQHF

v_gene: TRBV4-1
j_gene: TRBJ1-1
len: 15
CDR3aa: CASSQESRGRTEAFF

v_gene: TRBV7-2
j_gene: TRBJ2-2
len: 16
CDR3aa: CASSLGGGLYTGELFF

v_gene: TRBV6-1
j_gene: TRBJ2-3
len: 18
CDR3aa: CASSDQLAGAFSTDTQYF

v_gene: TRBV6-1
j_gene: TRBJ2-1
len: 15
CDR3aa: CASSLGQGKVNEQFF

v_gene: TRBV5-4
j_gene: TRBJ2-5
len: 16
CDR3aa: CASSPSAGAQGETQYF

v_gene: TRBV5-5
j_gene: TRBJ2-7
len: 15
CDR3aa: CASSQNRDYFYEQYF

v_gene: TRBV2
j_gene: TRBJ2-1
len: 15
CDR3aa: CASSPRVLSYNEQFF

v_gene: TRBV28
j_gene: TRBJ2-7
len: 15
CDR3aa: CASSPGDRSSYEQYF